What follows is one T cell receptor beta chain and its context. It was with 60 Vbeta and 13 Jbeta primers that the PCR ran. Assay used: immunoSEQ multiplex PCR; TCRdb lists only in-frame clones, some missing. In the table there are approximately 100,000 clones, roughly 63% of which are singletons. The sample originates from a study of cytomegalovirus exposure and HLA in healthy donors. The ends were cut back, 0 bases at V and 5 bases at J, with 17 bases in the middle. The CDR3 consists of 16 residues. This TCR was sampled from a woman in her seventies in good health and CMV-seropositive. Sequenced input: PBMCs. The chain carries TRBV5-3 and TRBJ2-5; no clear D gene. TRBV5-3 is an ORF; its function is uncertain. The CDR3, as DNA: TGTGCCAGAAGCTTGGCACACCTACCCCTGAGGGAGACCCAGTACTTC. Translated, it gives CARSLAHLPLRETQYF.